Below, 13 T cell receptor beta chains from the same sample are listed, as sequenced in a study of blood T cell repertoires in COVID-19. Only in-frame clones appear in the TCRdb table, and some are missing; sequencing was by immunoSEQ multiplex PCR. Counted here are over 250,000 clones, approximately 90% occurring once; the ten biggest clones make up roughly 2.3%. Sequencing used peripheral blood. The receptors were sampled from a woman in her thirties with COVID-19, enrolled during active disease.

The gene calls are TRBV25-1 and TRBJ2-3, with D tentatively TRBD1 (6 bases). Deletions cut 2 bases from V and 0 bases from J, with 9 bases between. Germline V gene sequence: CDR1 MGHDK, CDR2 SYGVNS. The CDR3 covers 15 residues. The CDR3 nucleotides read TGTGCCAGCAGTGAAAGGGACATAAGCACAGATACGCAGTATTTT. It encodes CASSERDISTDTQYF.

The CDR3 protein is CASSQETGSFGNTIYF. CDR3 sequence (DNA): TGCGCCAGCAGCCAGGAGACAGGGTCTTTTGGAAACACCATATATTTT. This rearrangement joins TRBV4-1 to TRBJ1-3; 7 bases map to TRBD1. Per the germline V gene, CDR1 is MGHRA and CDR2 is YSYEKL. This CDR3 contains 16 residues. The junction had 8 bases not matched to a gene; V was cut back by 3 bases and J by 3 bases.

This chain uses TRBV4-2 with TRBJ1-4; 8 bases align to TRBD1. V was pared by 1 base and J by 7 bases, with 8 bases of the junction left unmatched. The CDR3 totals 16 residues. Germline V gives CDR1 LGHNA, CDR2 YNFKEQ. The DNA of the CDR3 is TGTGCCAGCAGCCAAGGTCATCGGGACAGGCCTGAAAAACTGTTTTTT. Translation: CASSQGHRDRPEKLFF.

The rearrangement joins TRBV11-2 to TRBJ1-2; TRBD1 matches 12 bases. Germline V gene sequence: CDR1 SGHAT, CDR2 FQNNGV. This CDR3 is 17 amino acids long. V trimming: 1 base; J trimming: 2 bases; junction bases outside the gene matches: 5. Written as DNA, the CDR3 is TGTGCCAGCAGCTTAGTGGGACAGGGGGCCCCCAACTATGGCTACACCTTC. It translates to CASSLVGQGAPNYGYTF.

DNA for the CDR3: TGTGCCAGCAGTGAACCGGGACTTTCATACAATGAGCAGTTCTTC. Encoded protein: CASSEPGLSYNEQFF. J is TRBJ2-1 and V is TRBV25-1; a possible D gene is TRBD2 (6 bases). The germline V and J ends were trimmed by 2 bases and 4 bases, with 12 bases remaining between them. This CDR3 is built from 15 residues. Germline CDR1 MGHDK, CDR2 SYGVNS. Complete variable domain (other parts from reference TRBV25-1 and TRBJ2-1): EADIYQTPRYLVIGTGKKITLECSQTMGHDKMYWYQQDPGMELHLIHYSYGVNSTEKGDLSSESTVSRIRTEHFPLTLESARPSHTSQYLCASSEPGLSYNEQFFGPGTRLTVL.

As to this clone: This same CDR3 is encoded by further DNA sequences in the sample. J is TRBJ2-7 and V is TRBV13, with TRBD2 identical over 11 bases. From germline, CDR1 is PRHDT and CDR2 FYEKMQ (reference sequence). V shed 5 bases, J shed 0 bases, and the junction held 3 bases outside the gene matches. The CDR3 is 15 residues long. The CDR3 nucleotides read TGTGCCAGCAGCCCGGGACTAGCGGACTCCTACGAGCAGTACTTC. Residues: CASSPGLADSYEQYF. Together with reference TRBV13 and TRBJ2-7, the CDR3 gives the full variable domain: AAGVIQSPRHLIKEKRETATLKCYPIPRHDTVYWYQQGPGQDPQFLISFYEKMQSDKGSIPDRFSAQQFSDYHSELNMSSLELGDSALYFCASSPGLADSYEQYFGPGTRLTVT.

The V gene is TRBV14, the J gene TRBJ2-7; the match to TRBD1 covers 9 bases. CDR1 is SGHDN, CDR2 FVKESK, per germline. The CDR3 sequence is 16 residues long. Trimming took 3 bases from V and 4 from J; bases not matched to a gene: 10. The CDR3 sequence is CASSQGTGRWVYEQYF. In DNA, the CDR3 is TGTGCCAGCAGCCAGGGGACAGGGCGTTGGGTGTACGAGCAGTACTTC.

For the CDR3, the DNA is TGTGCCAGCAGCTTAGTCAGGGTCGGGGAGCAGTTCTTC. Translated, it gives CASSLVRVGEQFF. The V gene is TRBV11-2, the J gene TRBJ2-1; a weak D match, TRBD1 (5 bases). The length of the CDR3 is 13 residues. V lost 1 base to trimming and J lost 10 bases, with 11 bases between them. Per germline, CDR1 SGHAT and CDR2 FQNNGV.

V is TRBV2 and J is TRBJ1-1; no definite D call. Germline V gene data show CDR1 as SNHLY and CDR2 as FYNNEI. The CDR3 is made up of 12 amino acids. Trimming shortened V by 7 bases and J by 0 bases, and 6 bases separated the two germline ends. The CDR3 coding sequence is TGTGCCAGCACGGTTATGAACACTGAAGCTTTCTTT. This encodes CASTVMNTEAFF.

This chain uses TRBV5-1 with TRBJ1-2, with D uncertain. V lost 3 bases to trimming and J lost 0 bases, with 9 bases between them. Germline CDR1 is SGHRS and CDR2 is YFSETQ. The CDR3 contains 14 residues. In DNA form, the CDR3 reads TGCGCCAGCAGCTCCTATACCCCTAACTATGGCTACACCTTC. Its protein product is CASSSYTPNYGYTF.

This clone was counted once. This rearrangement joins TRBV5-1 to TRBJ2-3, with 11 bases matching TRBD2. V was clipped by 7 bases and J by 3 bases; unmatched bases: 10. Per germline, CDR1 SGHRS and CDR2 YFSETQ. The CDR3 extends over 16 amino acids. The CDR3 protein is CASALLAGGGTDTQYF. For the CDR3, the DNA is TGCGCCAGCGCTCTCTTAGCGGGAGGGGGAACAGATACGCAGTATTTT.

This clone showed up just once. The chain carries TRBV5-6 and TRBJ2-7; tentative D call: TRBD1 (6 bases). Trimming removed 4 bases at V and 3 bases at J, with 17 bases between. Germline V gene sequence: CDR1 SGHDT, CDR2 YYEEEE. The CDR3 is 15 residues long. For the CDR3, the DNA is TGTGCCAGCAGCATGAGGCTCGGACAGAACTACGAGCAGTACTTC. Translated: CASSMRLGQNYEQYF.

CDR3 region: CASSLRLSSYEQYF. CDR3 in DNA: TGTGCCAGCAGCTTAAGACTGAGCTCCTACGAGCAGTACTTC. The chain couples TRBV11-2 to TRBJ2-7; D not resolved. The V end lost 2 bases, the J end lost 0 bases, and 8 bases lay between the germline ends. Per germline, CDR1 SGHAT and CDR2 FQNNGV. This CDR3 is 14 amino acids long.